These T cell receptor beta chains were read from a single sample in a study of shared clonotypes between healthy human individuals. The protocol was immunoSEQ multiplex PCR, while the TCRdb copy is restricted to in-frame clones and leaves out a portion. Altogether fewer than 2.5 million clones are present, roughly 93% being singletons, with the ten largest covering about 0.38%. Sample: naive CD4+ T cells from PBMCs. The source of these receptors is a man aged 18-30 years in good health. Some clones in this sample may be carry-over from other donors' samples. CDR3s include the opening cysteine and the closing phenylalanine or tryptophan. The D gene is left open where the match is weak. Size values are once, few and many counts, or a class for expanded clones, and some rows have none.

j_call d_call clone_size v_call cdr3_length cdr3_aa cdr3_nt
TRBJ2-7 TRBD1 . TRBV5-1 14 CASSFWDSSYEQYF TGCGCCAGCAGCTTTTGGGACAGTTCCTACGAGCAGTACTTC
TRBJ1-5 TRBD1 . TRBV28 16 CASSSRRTGFTQPQHF TGTGCCAGCAGTTCCCGCCGGACAGGGTTTACCCAGCCCCAGCATTTT
TRBJ2-1 . . TRBV4-2 12 CASSPPRGEQFF TGTGCCAGCAGCCCCCCCCGGGGTGAGCAGTTCTTC
TRBJ2-2 . once TRBV7-2 16 CASSLGPSLYTGELFF TGTGCCAGCAGCTTAGGTCCGTCCCTGTACACCGGGGAGCTGTTTTTT
TRBJ2-2 . . TRBV5-4 14 CATYSGVYTGELFF TGTGCCACCTACAGTGGTGTCTACACCGGGGAGCTGTTTTTT
TRBJ1-1 . . TRBV21-1 17 CASSKEWGGLWRTEAFF TGTGCCAGCAGCAAAGAGTGGGGGGGCCTCTGGAGGACTGAAGCTTTCTTT
TRBJ1-2 . once TRBV2 18 CASSGRAGGLPASYGYTF TGTGCCAGCAGCGGACGGGCGGGTGGCCTCCCAGCTAGCTATGGCTACACCTTC
TRBJ2-2 . . TRBV6-4 16 CASSDSWRSNTGELFF TGTGCCAGCAGTGACTCTTGGCGGTCGAACACCGGGGAGCTGTTTTTT
TRBJ1-2 . . TRBV5-6 13 CASSLDIPYGYTF TGTGCCAGCAGCTTGGACATCCCCTATGGCTACACCTTC
TRBJ2-7 . . TRBV7-2 12 CASSLSSYEQYF TGTGCCAGCAGCTTAAGTTCCTACGAGCAGTACTTC
TRBJ2-5 . . TRBV7-8 15 CASSPNLGFQETQYF TGTGCCAGCAGCCCAAACCTCGGCTTCCAAGAGACCCAGTACTTC
TRBJ2-2 . . TRBV11-3 13 CASSQGNTGELFF TGTGCCAGTTCCCAGGGGAACACCGGGGAGCTGTTTTTT
TRBJ1-2 TRBD1 . TRBV6-1 13 CASGQTGDYGYTF TGTGCCAGCGGTCAGACAGGGGACTATGGCTACACCTTC
TRBJ1-5 . . TRBV27 15 CASSFRGYSGQPQHF TGTGCCAGCAGTTTTAGGGGATACTCGGGTCAGCCCCAGCATTTT
TRBJ2-2 . . TRBV11-2 14 CASSLTVNTGELFF TGTGCCAGCAGCTTAACGGTGAACACCGGGGAGCTGTTTTTT
TRBJ2-3 . once TRBV7-9 14 CASSRTLGTDTQYF TGTGCCAGCAGCCGGACCCTCGGCACAGATACGCAGTATTTT
TRBJ2-1 . . TRBV18 15 CASSPNGGGYNEQFF TGTGCCAGCTCTCCGAACGGTGGGGGCTACAATGAGCAGTTCTTC
TRBJ2-3 TRBD1 once TRBV4-3 15 CASSQDGQGGDTQYF TGCGCCAGCAGCCAAGATGGACAGGGAGGAGATACGCAGTATTTT
TRBJ2-2 TRBD1 few TRBV5-1 14 CASRGQSNTGELFF TGCGCCAGCAGGGGACAGTCGAACACCGGGGAGCTGTTTTTT
TRBJ2-1 . . TRBV7-2 14 CASSLGVRGYEQFF TGTGCCAGCAGCTTAGGGGTTCGGGGATATGAGCAGTTCTTC
TRBJ2-7 . . TRBV5-1 13 CASSSPGPGEQYF TGCGCCAGCAGCTCGCCGGGGCCAGGCGAGCAGTACTTC
TRBJ2-1 . once TRBV7-2 13 CASSLGRYNEQFF TGTGCCAGCAGCTTAGGGAGGTACAATGAGCAGTTCTTC
TRBJ1-4 TRBD1 . TRBV11-2 16 CASSLGPGQGREKLFF TGTGCCAGCAGCTTAGGGCCGGGACAGGGGCGCGAAAAACTGTTTTTT
TRBJ2-5 TRBD2 . TRBV15 16 CATSRGTSGSQGTQYF TGTGCCACCAGCAGGGGGACTAGCGGGAGCCAAGGGACCCAGTACTTC
TRBJ2-2 . . TRBV5-1 16 CASSQTARGFTGELFF TGCGCCAGCAGTCAGACAGCCCGAGGGTTCACCGGGGAGCTGTTTTTT